Listed below are T cell receptor beta chains from one sample, sequenced in a study of blood T cell repertoires in COVID-19. The data were produced by immunoSEQ multiplex PCR, yet TCRdb's version contains in-frame clones alone and is incomplete. The sample lists around 270,000 clones, about 87% seen once, with about 2.9% in the top ten. Sequenced: PBMCs or T cells enriched from blood (not recorded which). The receptors originated from a woman between 40 and 50 years old who had been exposed to COVID-19. Each CDR3 is given with its conserved first and last residue. Each record gives: V gene, D gene, clone size, J gene, CDR3 protein, CDR3 DNA. A D gene is named only where the DNA matches it firmly. Only some rows state a clone size, as once, few, many or a class for expanded clones.

TRBV25-1	TRBD1	.	TRBJ1-1	CASSALARTGEGNTEAFF	TGTGCCAGCAGTGCCTTAGCCCGGACAGGGGAGGGGAACACTGAAGCTTTCTTT
TRBV9	TRBD2	.	TRBJ2-7	CASSVGERGVYEQYF	TGTGCCAGCAGCGTAGGAGAGCGGGGGGTCTACGAGCAGTACTTC
TRBV6-5	TRBD2	.	TRBJ2-3	CASTRAGGTDTQYF	TGTGCCAGCACCCGGGCGGGGGGCACAGATACGCAGTATTTT
TRBV30	TRBD1	.	TRBJ2-1	CAWSVHNRDRYNEQFF	TGTGCCTGGAGTGTACATAATCGGGACAGATACAATGAGCAGTTCTTC
TRBV7-2	.	.	TRBJ2-3	CASSTSADTQYF	TGTGCCAGCAGCACCTCAGCAGATACGCAGTATTTT
TRBV11-3	.	.	TRBJ1-2	CASSLDGGGYGYTF	TGTGCCAGCAGCTTAGATGGCGGAGGATATGGCTACACCTTC
TRBV5-6	.	once	TRBJ1-2	CASSSLAGYGYTF	TGTGCCAGCAGTTCTTTAGCGGGTTATGGCTACACCTTC
TRBV7-3	.	.	TRBJ1-1	CASSLNSGNTEAFF	TGTGCCAGCAGCTTAAATTCAGGGAACACTGAAGCTTTCTTT
TRBV25-1	.	.	TRBJ2-7	CASSDTYYEQYF	TGTGCCAGCAGTGACACTTACTACGAGCAGTACTTC
TRBV19	TRBD1	.	TRBJ1-1	CASSAGQGYAEAFF	TGTGCCAGTAGTGCGGGACAGGGATACGCTGAAGCTTTCTTT
TRBV5-6	TRBD1	.	TRBJ1-2	CASSNRDRGLANGYTF	TGTGCCAGCAGCAACCGGGACAGGGGGTTGGCTAACGGCTACACCTTC
TRBV5-5	TRBD2	once	TRBJ2-3	CASSLATGGRPDTQYF	TGTGCCAGCAGCTTGGCCACGGGGGGGCGACCAGATACGCAGTATTTT
TRBV5-8	.	.	TRBJ2-1	CASSRNEQFF	TGTGCCAGCAGCCGTAATGAGCAGTTCTTC
TRBV28	TRBD1	.	TRBJ2-3	CASSRQGASADTQYF	TGTGCCAGCAGCAGACAGGGGGCTAGCGCAGATACGCAGTATTTT
TRBV30	.	.	TRBJ1-4	CAWQDTANEKLFF	TGTGCCTGGCAGGACACAGCTAATGAAAAACTGTTTTTT
TRBV6-2/TRBV6-3	.	.	TRBJ1-5	CASSYSPQGFRQPQHF	TGTGCCAGCAGTTACTCTCCGCAGGGGTTTCGACAGCCCCAGCATTTT
TRBV1	.	.	TRBJ2-2	CTSSPLRGAGGELFF	TGCACCAGCAGCCCTTTGCGGGGGGCAGGCGGGGAGCTGTTTTTT
TRBV5-1	.	.	TRBJ1-2	CASSLGAGLFGYTF	TGCGCCAGCAGCTTGGGGGCAGGGCTTTTCGGCTACACCTTC
TRBV19	.	many	TRBJ2-1	CASSMITGPNPWYNEQFF	TGTGCCAGTAGTATGATCACGGGTCCGAACCCCTGGTACAATGAGCAGTTCTTC
TRBV4-3	.	.	TRBJ2-5	CASSQEVARRNRGQETQYF	TGCGCCAGCAGCCAAGAGGTGGCCAGACGAAATAGGGGCCAAGAGACCCAGTACTTC
TRBV3-1/TRBV3-2	.	.	TRBJ1-1	CASSPTVNTEAFF	TGTGCCAGCAGCCCGACAGTGAACACTGAAGCTTTCTTT
TRBV9	TRBD2	.	TRBJ2-3	CASANEREDADTQYF	TGTGCCAGTGCGAATGAACGGGAGGACGCAGATACGCAGTATTTT
TRBV19	TRBD1	few	TRBJ1-1	CASSVQGSPGAFF	TGTGCCAGTAGCGTACAGGGGAGCCCAGGAGCTTTCTTT
TRBV5-1	.	.	TRBJ1-6	CASSQDSNSPLHF	TGCGCCAGCAGCCAGGACAGTAATTCACCCCTCCACTTT
TRBV4-3	.	.	TRBJ2-7	CASSERLFRGALTVEQYF	TGCGCCAGCAGCGAACGGCTATTTCGGGGGGCGCTTACGGTCGAGCAGTACTTC
TRBV5-6	.	.	TRBJ1-1	CASSSNRATEAFF	TGTGCCAGCAGTTCTAACAGGGCCACTGAAGCTTTCTTT
TRBV28	TRBD2	once	TRBJ2-3	CASSLGLAGFRYTQYF	TGTGCCAGCAGTTTAGGGCTAGCGGGTTTCAGGTATACGCAGTATTTT
TRBV6-5	TRBD2	.	TRBJ2-5	CASSSLWGGRETQYF	TGTGCCAGCAGTTCCTTATGGGGGGGGAGAGAGACCCAGTACTTC
TRBV6-5	TRBD2	.	TRBJ2-1	CASSTSVGYNEQFF	TGTGCCAGCTCCACTAGCGTGGGGTACAATGAGCAGTTCTTC
TRBV5-1	.	.	TRBJ1-3	CASSLDLSGNTIYF	TGCGCCAGCAGCTTAGATCTATCTGGAAACACCATATATTTT
TRBV3-1/TRBV3-2	.	.	TRBJ2-7	CASSPPGLIYEQYF	TGTGCCAGCAGCCCTCCAGGGTTAATCTACGAGCAGTACTTC
TRBV7-9	.	many	TRBJ2-2	CASIPLGELFF	TGTGCCAGCATCCCCTTAGGGGAGCTGTTTTTT
TRBV27	.	.	TRBJ2-1	CASSSWGKRRDGNEQFF	TGTGCCAGCAGCAGTTGGGGGAAGAGGCGGGACGGCAATGAGCAGTTCTTC
TRBV19	TRBD1	once	TRBJ1-2	CASSTYTGTGYGYTF	TGTGCCAGTAGTACTTACACCGGGACAGGGTATGGCTACACCTTC
TRBV7-9	TRBD1	.	TRBJ2-4	CASSSGQGKNIQYF	TGTGCCAGCAGCTCCGGACAGGGGAAAAACATTCAGTACTTC
TRBV28	TRBD1	.	TRBJ1-4	CASSSQGASNEKLFF	TGTGCCAGCAGTTCACAGGGGGCGTCTAATGAAAAACTGTTTTTT
TRBV21-1	.	many	TRBJ1-1	CANDHRGIYTEAFF	TGTGCCAACGATCACAGGGGTATTTACACTGAAGCTTTCTTT
TRBV10-3	.	.	TRBJ1-2	CAISDQQIYGYTF	TGTGCCATCAGTGATCAACAGATCTATGGCTACACCTTC
TRBV4-2	TRBD1	.	TRBJ1-2	CASSQELRQGTSYGYTF	TGTGCCAGCAGCCAAGAATTAAGACAGGGGACGAGCTATGGCTACACCTTC
TRBV6-8	TRBD2	.	TRBJ2-3	CASSRTSARTDTQYF	TGTGCCAGCAGCCGGACTAGCGCCCGCACAGATACGCAGTATTTT
TRBV28	.	.	TRBJ1-6	CASSLGTLVSNSPLHF	TGTGCCAGCAGTTTAGGGACATTAGTATCCAATTCACCCCTCCACTTT
TRBV7-9	TRBD1	.	TRBJ1-4	CASSYGTGSKLFF	TGTGCCAGCAGCTACGGGACAGGGTCAAAACTGTTTTTT
TRBV27	TRBD1	.	TRBJ1-4	CASSPVGGSRLSTNEKLFF	TGTGCCAGCTCCCCGGTAGGGGGCTCTAGGTTGTCAACTAATGAAAAACTGTTTTTT
TRBV19	.	once	TRBJ1-5	CASSIWQGLGQPQHF	TGTGCCAGTAGTATATGGCAGGGGCTCGGTCAGCCCCAGCATTTT
TRBV4-3	TRBD2	.	TRBJ2-1	CASSQDLAGGSYNEQFF	TGCGCCAGCAGCCAAGATCTAGCGGGAGGCTCCTACAATGAGCAGTTCTTC
TRBV7-2	.	.	TRBJ2-1	CASSPPGIIGEQFF	TGTGCCAGCAGCCCCCCGGGAATAATAGGTGAGCAGTTCTTC
TRBV6-1	.	.	TRBJ1-3	CASSETGQNTIYF	TGTGCCAGCAGTGAGACAGGTCAAAACACCATATATTTT